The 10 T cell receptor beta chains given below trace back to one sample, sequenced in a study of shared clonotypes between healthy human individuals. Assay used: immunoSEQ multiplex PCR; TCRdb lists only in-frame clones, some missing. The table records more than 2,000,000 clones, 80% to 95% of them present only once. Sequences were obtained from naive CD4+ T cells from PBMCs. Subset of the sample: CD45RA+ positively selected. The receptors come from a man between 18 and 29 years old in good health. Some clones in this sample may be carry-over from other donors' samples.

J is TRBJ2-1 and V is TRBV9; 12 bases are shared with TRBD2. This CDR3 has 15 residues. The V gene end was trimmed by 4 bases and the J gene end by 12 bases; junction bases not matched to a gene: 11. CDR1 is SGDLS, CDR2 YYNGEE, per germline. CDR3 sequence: CASSPELAGGPLQFF. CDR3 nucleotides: TGTGCCAGCAGCCCCGAGCTAGCGGGAGGGCCCTTGCAGTTCTTC.

The CDR3 reads CASLEQGLGPYGYTF. The CDR3 coding sequence is TGTGCCAGCCTCGAACAGGGCCTGGGGCCCTATGGCTACACCTTC. The V call is TRBV6-1, the J call TRBJ1-2, with D maybe TRBD1 (6 bases). V was shortened by 8 bases and J by 4 bases, with 20 bases between the two germline ends. The length of the CDR3 is 15 residues. Per the germline V gene, CDR1 is MNHNS and CDR2 is SASEGT.

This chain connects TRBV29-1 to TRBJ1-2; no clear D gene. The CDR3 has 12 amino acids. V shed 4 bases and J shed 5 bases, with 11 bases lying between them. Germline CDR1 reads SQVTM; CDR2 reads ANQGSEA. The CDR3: CSVVEISYGYTF. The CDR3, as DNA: TGCAGCGTTGTGGAGATTTCGTATGGCTACACCTTC.

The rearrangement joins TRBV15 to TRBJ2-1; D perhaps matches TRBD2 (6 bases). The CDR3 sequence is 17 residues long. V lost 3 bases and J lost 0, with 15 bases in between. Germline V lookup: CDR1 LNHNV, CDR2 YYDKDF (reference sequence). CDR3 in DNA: TGTGCCACCAGCAGGGATTTTGGAGGGAGCTCCTACAATGAGCAGTTCTTC. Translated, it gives CATSRDFGGSSYNEQFF.

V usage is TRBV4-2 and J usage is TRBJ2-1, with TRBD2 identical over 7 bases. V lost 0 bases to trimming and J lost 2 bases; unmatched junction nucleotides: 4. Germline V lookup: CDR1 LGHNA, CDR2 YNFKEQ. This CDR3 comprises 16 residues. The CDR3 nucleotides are TGTGCCAGCAGCCAAGACCGGGGACTACCCTACAATGAGCAGTTCTTC. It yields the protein CASSQDRGLPYNEQFF.

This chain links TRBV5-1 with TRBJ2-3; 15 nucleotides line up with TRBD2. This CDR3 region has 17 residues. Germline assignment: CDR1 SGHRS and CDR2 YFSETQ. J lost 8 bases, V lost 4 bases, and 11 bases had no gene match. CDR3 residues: CASSTGLAGGVDSTQYF. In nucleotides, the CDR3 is TGCGCCAGCAGCACCGGACTAGCGGGAGGGGTAGATAGTACGCAGTATTTT.

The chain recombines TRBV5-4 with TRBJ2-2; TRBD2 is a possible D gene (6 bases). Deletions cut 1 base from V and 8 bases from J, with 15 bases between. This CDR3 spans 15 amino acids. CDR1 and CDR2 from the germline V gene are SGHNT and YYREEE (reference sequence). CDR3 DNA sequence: TGTGCCAGCAGCTTGCGTGCGGGAAGGGGTGGGGAGCTGTTTTTT. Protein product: CASSLRAGRGGELFF.

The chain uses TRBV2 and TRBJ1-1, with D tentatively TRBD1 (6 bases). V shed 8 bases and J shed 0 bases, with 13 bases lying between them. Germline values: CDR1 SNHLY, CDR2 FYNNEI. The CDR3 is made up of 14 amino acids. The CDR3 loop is CASRGQPMNTEAFF. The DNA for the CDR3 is TGTGCCAGCCGAGGACAGCCAATGAACACTGAAGCTTTCTTT.

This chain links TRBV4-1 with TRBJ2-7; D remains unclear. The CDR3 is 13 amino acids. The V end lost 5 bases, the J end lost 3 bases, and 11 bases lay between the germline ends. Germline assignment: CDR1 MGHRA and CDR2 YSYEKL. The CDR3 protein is CASSNTPDYEQYF. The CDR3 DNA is TGCGCCAGCAGCAACACCCCGGACTACGAGCAGTACTTC.

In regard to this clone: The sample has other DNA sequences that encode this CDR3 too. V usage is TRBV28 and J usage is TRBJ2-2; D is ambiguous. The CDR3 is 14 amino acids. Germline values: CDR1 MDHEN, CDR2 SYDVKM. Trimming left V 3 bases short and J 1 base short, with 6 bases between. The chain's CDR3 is CASSLVQNTGELFF. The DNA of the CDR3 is TGTGCCAGCAGTTTGGTACAGAACACCGGGGAGCTGTTTTTT.